The clone carrying this TCR beta chain was seen many times. This sample is part of a study of T-cell reconstitution after alpha-beta-depleted transplantation in children. The library targeted TCRbeta and was prepared with unique molecular identifiers. TCRdb independently ran MiXCR on the PCR reads; one entry per CDR3 protein. Among 190,000 or so distinct CDR3 sequences listed, around 7% were seen once. Trimming took off 2 bases at V and 9 bases at J, with 8 bases between the two ends. CDR3 length: 13 residues. J is TRBJ1-6 and V is TRBV12-3 or TRBV12-4; the D is unclear. This receptor was taken from a human donor who donated a stem cell graft to a child with Wiskott-Aldrich syndrome. The material was PBMCs from the stem cell graft donor, obtained from the stem cell graft. The DNA of the CDR3 is TGTGCCAGCAGTTTACAGGAGGGTTCACCCCTCCACTTT. It encodes CASSLQEGSPLHF.